Detailed here is one TCR beta chain. The sample belongs to a study of neoadjuvant anti-PD-1 for oral cavity cancer. The overall study: Nivolumab at 3 mg/kg was mostly given biweekly, three to four doses, pre-surgery.

Germline values: CDR1 MDHEN, CDR2 SYDVKM. V gave up 8 bases and J gave up 5 bases; unmatched junction bases: 5. This CDR3 region has 13 residues. Sample time point: after neoadjuvant nivolumab, at surgical resection. These newly diagnosed stage II-IVA oral cavity squamous cell carcinoma patients had no prior systemic or radiation treatment. The assay was immunoSEQ multiplex PCR, and TCRdb's table has in-frame clones only and misses some. The sample records 20,000 to 25,000 clones, 35% to 55% being singletons. The sample in question was tumor tissue, obtained after nivolumab (anti-PD-1) treatment. The TCR comes from a person aged 40 to 85 with oral cavity squamous cell carcinoma. The chain links TRBV28 to TRBJ1-5; 8 nucleotides line up with TRBD1. Written as DNA, the CDR3 is TGTGCCAGCCGATACAGGGGGTATCAGCCCCAGCATTTT. It is translated as CASRYRGYQPQHF.